This paragraph reports one T cell receptor beta chain. The source of the sample is a study of blood T cell repertoires in COVID-19. Assay: immunoSEQ multiplex PCR; the TCRdb copy retains only in-frame clones and omits some. The sample consists of hundreds of thousands of clones, approximately 88% of them appearing once. This CDR3 spans 15 amino acids. Germline lookup yields CDR1 SGHVS and CDR2 FNYEAQ. V lost 3 bases, J lost 1 base, and 2 bases stayed unmatched. The source is a woman in her twenties or thirties with COVID-19, enrolled during active disease. Material for sequencing was peripheral blood. This chain uses TRBV7-6 with TRBJ2-1, with 8 bases lining up with TRBD2. CDR3: CASSFAGGSYNEQFF. CDR3 DNA: TGTGCCAGCAGCTTCGCGGGGGGTTCCTACAATGAGCAGTTCTTC. The full variable domain, in which reference TRBV7-6 and TRBJ2-1 provide the parts outside the CDR3, is GAGVSQSPRYKVTKRGQDVALRCDPISGHVSLYWYRQALGQGPEFLTYFNYEAQQDKSGLPNDRFSAERPEGSISTLTIQRTEQRDSAMYRCASSFAGGSYNEQFFGPGTRLTVL.